The rows below give T cell receptor beta chains drawn from one sample of a study of cytomegalovirus exposure and HLA in healthy donors. This table comes from immunoSEQ multiplex PCR, and its TCRdb copy is limited to in-frame clones, with some not included. The repertoire has around 220,000 clones, roughly 80% of them found once; the top ten carry roughly a sixth. The source material was PBMCs. These receptors all stem from a man aged 40-49 years in good health and CMV-seronegative. Each CDR3 is given with its conserved first and last residue. Size is stated for part of the rows, as once, few or many counts, or as a class when the clone is expanded.

NA	16	TRBV7-9	TRBJ2-7	CASSQRITSGTYEQYF
once	17	TRBV5-4	TRBJ1-1	CASSFFGAQALNTEAFF
few	14	TRBV7-2	TRBJ1-1	CASSSGLGPTEAFF
NA	13	TRBV7-9	TRBJ1-2	CASSQSGSGGYTF
NA	14	TRBV5-5	TRBJ2-7	CASSLLVGGYEQYF
NA	12	TRBV28	TRBJ2-3	CAIGSSADTQYF
NA	17	TRBV5-6	TRBJ2-5	CASSLFSGGRYQETQYF
NA	17	TRBV7-2	TRBJ2-7	CASSLALGAGGLHEQYF
NA	13	TRBV15	TRBJ2-5	CATSRQGSSTQYF
NA	15	TRBV7-9	TRBJ1-2	CASSPDSKRFYGYTF
NA	13	TRBV29-1	TRBJ2-5	CSAATAPGETQYF
NA	15	TRBV9	TRBJ1-6	CASSPQTGGASPLHF
NA	15	TRBV19	TRBJ1-5	CASSIGQNSNQPQHF
NA	15	TRBV28	TRBJ2-5	CASSFLRGYQETQYF
once	15	TRBV7-9	TRBJ2-1	CSSSLLAGPYNEQFF
once	16	TRBV28	TRBJ2-2	CASSFTLGTMHRELFF
once	16	TRBV18	TRBJ2-7	CASSPLQGLAQYEQYF
NA	15	TRBV29-1	TRBJ2-7	CSVRKTSGGVYEQYF
NA	16	TRBV5-1	TRBJ1-1	CASSLGRVGMNTEAFF
NA	16	TRBV6-5	TRBJ1-1	CASSYSGQIPGTEAFF
NA	13	TRBV19	TRBJ1-4	CASSARLNEKLFF
NA	13	TRBV6-5	TRBJ2-3	CASSDRVLDTQYF
NA	14	TRBV2	TRBJ1-1	CASNLQGAHTEAFF
NA	14	TRBV27	TRBJ2-7	CASSELAGGYEQYF
NA	14	TRBV29-1	TRBJ2-7	CSVAPRERGYEQYF
NA	13	TRBV7-2	TRBJ2-7	CASSPLAGSEQYF
NA	15	TRBV6-4	TRBJ1-1	CASRKGQGLSTEAFF
NA	16	TRBV5-4	TRBJ2-7	CASSSGLAGKSYEQYF
few	14	TRBV7-2	TRBJ1-3	CASSSDWAGNTIYF
NA	13	TRBV25-1	TRBJ2-7	CASSRQGSTEQYF
NA	17	TRBV2	TRBJ2-5	CASSAYGAKREGKTQYF
NA	16	TRBV23-1	TRBJ2-1	CASSQGSGQGGNEQFF
few	16	TRBV6-1	TRBJ2-5	CASSEEVRGPWETQYF
NA	14	TRBV27	TRBJ2-3	CASSSGIGTDTQYF
NA	13	TRBV30	TRBJ1-1	CALKEERNTEAFF
NA	14	TRBV5-8	TRBJ1-1	CASSLGTSDTEAFF
NA	16	TRBV7-8	TRBJ2-1	CASSLYVAGGGNEQFF
NA	15	TRBV6-5	TRBJ2-1	CASSITGTPINEQFF
few	13	TRBV9	TRBJ2-1	CASSVTRDNEQFF
few	13	TRBV27	TRBJ2-7	CASRNRDLHEQYF
NA	14	TRBV19	TRBJ1-5	CASSRDRGNQPQHF
NA	12	TRBV28	TRBJ1-2	CADRDREYGYTF
NA	14	TRBV6-6	TRBJ2-1	CASSGTLTYNEQFF
NA	14	TRBV28	TRBJ1-6	CASSLGARNSPLHF
NA	14	TRBV27	TRBJ2-7	CASSRGPRGYEQYF